The sequence of this T cell receptor beta chain was determined in a study of blood T cells in healthy people across ages. Study findings and constraints: Diversity was higher, and naive CD4+ cells more numerous, in long-lived donors than in aged donors.

A sample-barcoded 5' primer and a J-beta primer mix were used in a second PCR of about 6 to 12 cycles. Tags on each cDNA molecule came from a template-switch adaptor with 12 random nucleotides. TCRdb fed the 5' RACE reads into MiXCR, producing one record per CDR3 protein. The sample includes roughly 800,000 distinct CDR3 sequences, around 25% of them seen just once. This clonotype was seen only a few times. Its antigen is unknown. These data also featured in a second study, about T cells of mothers and their children. From that report: The effect of thymic selection on TCR recombination output is similar between related and unrelated pairs.

Sequencing was carried out using blood. This TCR came from a boy younger than 18 in good health.

The CDR3, as DNA: TGTGCCAGCAGTGAAAGCGCCAAGTCCACAGATACGCAGTATTTT. As protein: CASSESAKSTDTQYF. The chain has TRBV6-1 and TRBJ2-3; D gene unclear. Germline CDR1 is MNHNS and CDR2 is SASEGT. This CDR3 spans 15 amino acids. Trimming stripped 2 bases from V and 2 bases from J, with 11 bases between.